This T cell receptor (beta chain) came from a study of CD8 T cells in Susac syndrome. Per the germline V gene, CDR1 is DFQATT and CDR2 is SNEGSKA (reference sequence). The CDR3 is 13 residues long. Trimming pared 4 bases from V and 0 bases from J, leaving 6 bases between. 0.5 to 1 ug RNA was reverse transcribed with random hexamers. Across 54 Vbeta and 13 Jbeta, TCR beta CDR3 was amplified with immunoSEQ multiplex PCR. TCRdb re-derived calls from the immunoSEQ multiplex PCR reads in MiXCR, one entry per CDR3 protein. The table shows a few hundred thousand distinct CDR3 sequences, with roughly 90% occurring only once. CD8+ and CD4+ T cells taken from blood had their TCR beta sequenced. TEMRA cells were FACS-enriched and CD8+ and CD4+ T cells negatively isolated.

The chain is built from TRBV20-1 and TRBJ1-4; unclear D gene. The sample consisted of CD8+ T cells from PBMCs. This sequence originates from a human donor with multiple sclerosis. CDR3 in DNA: TGCAGTGCTAACAGCGCAACTAATGAAAAACTGTTTTTT. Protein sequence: CSANSATNEKLFF.